These T cell receptor beta chains were read from a single sample in a study of blood T cell repertoires in COVID-19. This table comes from immunoSEQ multiplex PCR, and its TCRdb copy is limited to in-frame clones, with some not included. Of over 130,000 clones listed, about 80% are singletons. Source material: peripheral blood. The receptor source for this set is a middle-aged man with acute or convalescent COVID-19. Each CDR3 is given with its conserved first and last residue. A D gene is named only where the DNA matches it firmly. Clone sizes are given selectively: once, few, many, or a class where the clone is expanded.

TRBJ1-2 | TRBV5-1 | TRBD1 | once | 14 | TGCGCCAGCAGTAAAACAGGGGGCGAGGGGGGCTACACCTTC | CASSKTGGEGGYTF
TRBJ2-6 | TRBV27 | TRBD1 | few | 17 | TGTGCCAGCAGTGCCGGACAGGGGTTTCCTGGGGCCAACGTCCTGACTTTC | CASSAGQGFPGANVLTF
TRBJ1-2 | TRBV11-1 | TRBD1 | NA | 15 | TGTGCCAGCAGCCAAACCCGACAGGGGAGCTATGGCTACACCTTC | CASSQTRQGSYGYTF
TRBJ1-5 | TRBV6-5 | TRBD1 | NA | 14 | TGTGCCAGCAGGCGACAGGGGGCTGATCAGCCCCAGCATTTT | CASRRQGADQPQHF
TRBJ1-2 | TRBV4-2 | NA | few | 14 | TGTGCCAGCAGCCAAGATAGGGGGGGATATGGCTACACCTTC | CASSQDRGGYGYTF
TRBJ1-5 | TRBV11-2 | NA | NA | 14 | TGTGCCAGCAGCTCGACAGATAGCAATCAGCCCCAGCATTTT | CASSSTDSNQPQHF
TRBJ1-5 | TRBV7-8 | TRBD1 | NA | 18 | TGTGCCAGCAGCTCCTCGGACAGGGCGACGGCGAGCAATCAGCCCCAGCATTTT | CASSSSDRATASNQPQHF
TRBJ2-1 | TRBV9 | TRBD1 | NA | 14 | TGTGCCAGCAGCGCAGGACAGGGGATGAATGAGCAGTTCTTC | CASSAGQGMNEQFF
TRBJ2-2 | TRBV7-9 | NA | NA | 15 | TGTGCCAGCAGCTTGCCGGGACACGCCACCGGGGAGCTGTTTTTT | CASSLPGHATGELFF
TRBJ2-7 | TRBV7-2 | TRBD2 | NA | 16 | TGTGCCAGCAGCTTAGGACTAGCGGGGGCCGGTTACGAGCAGTACTTC | CASSLGLAGAGYEQYF
TRBJ2-1 | TRBV21-1 | NA | NA | 20 | TGTGCCAGCAGCAAGTCAAGGCGGGGGACCGAAACGAGCTCCTACAATGAGCAGTTCTTC | CASSKSRRGTETSSYNEQFF
TRBJ2-6 | TRBV29-1 | NA | NA | 13 | TGCAGCGTCCAGGGTTTTGGGGCCAACGTCCTGACTTTC | CSVQGFGANVLTF
TRBJ1-2 | TRBV5-6 | TRBD1 | NA | 13 | TGTGCCAGCAGCTCGAGGACAGGCTATGGCTACACCTTC | CASSSRTGYGYTF
TRBJ2-2 | TRBV6-5 | NA | NA | 15 | TGTGCCAGCAGTTACTGGGTAGGGGGTTCCGGGGAGCTGTTTTTT | CASSYWVGGSGELFF
TRBJ2-7 | TRBV6-5 | TRBD1 | NA | 13 | TGTGCCAGCAGTACCAGGGGGCTCTACGAGCAGTACTTC | CASSTRGLYEQYF
TRBJ1-2 | TRBV19 | NA | NA | 15 | TGTGCCAGTAGTATTATGGGCAGATTAAACTATGGCTACACCTTC | CASSIMGRLNYGYTF
TRBJ1-3 | TRBV7-2 | TRBD1 | NA | 15 | TGTGCCAGCAGCTCGGTAGCAGGGGGTGGAAACACCATATATTTT | CASSSVAGGGNTIYF
TRBJ2-1 | TRBV5-1 | NA | NA | 12 | TGCGCCAGCAGCTTGCCGGGCAATGAGCAGTTCTTC | CASSLPGNEQFF
TRBJ1-1 | TRBV18 | NA | NA | 13 | TGTGCCAGCTCACCGACAGTTAACACTGAAGCTTTCTTT | CASSPTVNTEAFF
TRBJ1-6 | TRBV6-6 | NA | NA | 15 | TGTGCCAGCAGTTACGGGACATCACATAATTCACCCCTCCACTTT | CASSYGTSHNSPLHF
TRBJ1-2 | TRBV10-3 | NA | NA | 15 | TGTGCCATCTCTGGAGGAGACAAGTCAGGCTATGGCTACACCTTC | CAISGGDKSGYGYTF
TRBJ2-3 | TRBV14 | NA | many | 17 | TGTGCCAGCAGCCTCATAGGGTACGGGGGTAGCACAGATACGCAGTATTTT | CASSLIGYGGSTDTQYF
TRBJ2-7 | TRBV7-9 | TRBD1 | once | 13 | TGTGCCAGCAGAAGACAGGGGAAGAGAGAGCAGTACTTC | CASRRQGKREQYF
TRBJ1-6 | TRBV3-1/TRBV3-2 | NA | NA | 15 | TGTGCCAGCAGCCAAGGGGCAGGGATTAATTCACCCCTCCACTTT | CASSQGAGINSPLHF
TRBJ1-2 | TRBV5-5 | NA | NA | 13 | TGTGCCAGCAGCTTGGACAGCACCTATGGCTACACCTTC | CASSLDSTYGYTF
TRBJ2-3 | TRBV24-1 | TRBD2 | NA | 15 | TGTGCCACCAGTAGGACTAGCGCAAACACAGATACGCAGTATTTT | CATSRTSANTDTQYF
TRBJ2-3 | TRBV4-1 | TRBD2 | NA | 18 | TGCGCCAGCAGTCGGCCTAGCGGGGGCTTCCCTGAGACAGATACGCAGTATTTT | CASSRPSGGFPETDTQYF
TRBJ1-4 | TRBV2 | TRBD1 | NA | 15 | TGTGCCAGCCGACCTACAGGGGTAACTAATGAAAAACTGTTTTTT | CASRPTGVTNEKLFF
TRBJ1-1 | TRBV7-2 | NA | NA | 14 | TGTGCCAGCAGCTGGTCTGGAGCGTTAGGTGAAGCTTTCTTT | CASSWSGALGEAFF
TRBJ1-3 | TRBV6-5 | NA | NA | 16 | TGTGCCAGCAGTTACGCACAGGGCAGCTCTGGAAACACCATATATTTT | CASSYAQGSSGNTIYF
TRBJ1-2 | TRBV6-5 | NA | once | 13 | TGTGCCAGCGGGCCGGCGGCCGGGAGTGGCTACACCTTC | CASGPAAGSGYTF
TRBJ2-1 | TRBV19 | TRBD1 | NA | 17 | TGTGCCAGTACCGTTAATGTTTTCGGGACAGGGGTCTATGAGCAGTTCTTC | CASTVNVFGTGVYEQFF
TRBJ1-1 | TRBV5-1 | TRBD1 | many | 16 | TGCGCCAGCAGCCCGCTGACAGGGGGAATTGAAGCCGAAGCTTTCTTT | CASSPLTGGIEAEAFF
TRBJ2-1 | TRBV7-6 | TRBD1 | NA | 15 | TGTGCCAGCAGCTGGACAGGGGGCCACTACAATGAGCAGTTCTTC | CASSWTGGHYNEQFF
TRBJ1-2 | TRBV5-5 | TRBD1 | many | 14 | TGTGCCAGCAGCTTGGAACAGGGGAACTATGGCTACACCTTC | CASSLEQGNYGYTF
TRBJ2-5 | TRBV19 | NA | few | 14 | TGTGCCAGTAGGGTCGCGGGGGCCCAAGAGACCCAGTACTTC | CASRVAGAQETQYF
TRBJ1-3 | TRBV18 | NA | NA | 13 | TGTGCCAGCTCACTCAACTCTGGAAACACCATATATTTT | CASSLNSGNTIYF
TRBJ1-2 | TRBV10-3 | TRBD1 | NA | 13 | TGTGCCATCAACCGCGGACAGGAATATGGCTACACCTTC | CAINRGQEYGYTF
TRBJ2-3 | TRBV3-1/TRBV3-2 | TRBD2 | NA | 14 | TGTGCCAGCTCTCGCGGGGGGGCGACAGATACGCAGTATTTT | CASSRGGATDTQYF